The next 24 T cell receptor beta chains were all read from a single sample in a study of cytomegalovirus exposure and HLA in healthy donors. 13 Jbeta primers and 60 Vbeta primers were used for the PCR. Clones were sequenced by immunoSEQ multiplex PCR, and TCRdb holds only the in-frame ones, with some missing. The sample consists of 90,000 to 100,000 clones, approximately 71% of them appearing once. Sequenced sample: PBMCs. Receptors originate from a female donor in good health and CMV-seronegative.

The chain is built from TRBV20-1 and TRBJ1-1; D remains unclear. Germline CDR1 DFQATT, CDR2 SNEGSKA (reference sequence). The CDR3 loop spans 10 amino acids. Trimming took off 0 bases at V and 7 bases at J, with 3 bases between the two ends. The CDR3 region has the DNA TGCAGTGCTAGAGACAGTGAAGCTTTCTTT. Protein: CSARDSEAFF.

This clone was found once. CDR3 DNA: TGCAGCGTCTTCACTAGCGGGGGGTACAATGAGCAGTTCTTC. It codes for CSVFTSGGYNEQFF. The chain couples TRBV29-1 to TRBJ2-1; 12 nucleotides align to TRBD2. The CDR3 is made up of 14 amino acids. V lost 6 bases, J lost 4 bases, and 4 bases stayed unmatched. Germline V lookup: CDR1 SQVTM, CDR2 ANQGSEA.

V and J are TRBV7-9 and TRBJ2-1, with TRBD2 identical over 15 bases. Unmatched junction bases numbered 6, after V lost 4 bases and J lost 2 bases. In germline, CDR1 is SEHNR, CDR2 FQNEAQ (reference sequence). The CDR3 consists of 18 residues. The CDR3: CASSSGLAGGRTYNEQFF. For the CDR3, the DNA is TGTGCCAGCAGCTCTGGACTAGCGGGGGGGCGCACCTACAATGAGCAGTTCTTC.

The rearrangement joins TRBV30 to TRBJ2-7, with D possibly being TRBD1 (5 bases). Germline V gene lookup returns CDR1 GTSNPN and CDR2 SVGIG (reference sequence). V was trimmed by 4 bases and J by 4 bases, leaving 17 bases between them. The CDR3 spans 14 residues. CDR3 nucleotides: TGTGCCTGGATTCGGACAACTCCTCGATACGAGCAGTACTTC. Its protein is CAWIRTTPRYEQYF.

This clone was seen a few times. This chain links TRBV6-1 with TRBJ1-1, with D possibly matching TRBD1 (6 bases). The CDR3 is made up of 13 amino acids. CDR1 is MNHNS and CDR2 is SASEGT in the germline V gene. V lost 4 bases, J lost 7 bases, and 13 bases lay in between. CDR3 protein: CASSAQGFLEAFF. Written as DNA, the CDR3 is TGTGCCAGCAGTGCACAGGGCTTTCTTGAAGCTTTCTTT.

This clone is a singleton in its sample. The chain links TRBV9 to TRBJ1-1; perhaps TRBD1 as D (5 bases). The germline gives CDR1 SGDLS, CDR2 YYNGEE. Trimming stripped 0 bases from V and 7 bases from J, with 16 bases between. This CDR3 is 15 amino acids long. In nucleotides, the CDR3 is TGTGCCAGCAGCGTAGAGGCTCTTGGCGGGGGTGAAGCTTTCTTT. As protein: CASSVEALGGGEAFF.

The chain uses TRBV28 and TRBJ1-2, with 9 nucleotides matching TRBD1. The germline gives CDR1 MDHEN, CDR2 SYDVKM. The CDR3 totals 16 residues. After removal of 3 bases from V and 4 bases from J, the junction contained 9 bases not matched to a gene. The CDR3 loop reads CASSLTDRGSSYGYTF. The CDR3 DNA reads TGTGCCAGCAGTTTGACGGACAGGGGCTCGAGCTATGGCTACACCTTC.

Concerning this clone: A read error may produce the germline difference seen at one junction end. The chain carries TRBV7-9 and TRBJ1-1, with a possible D match to TRBD1 (5 bases). The CDR3 runs 12 residues. Germline V gene lookup returns CDR1 SEHNR and CDR2 FQNEAQ (reference sequence). The CDR3 region has the DNA TGTTCCAGCAGCTGGGGGGTAACTGAAGCTTTCTTT. It is translated as CSSSWGVTEAFF.

The chain couples TRBV19 to TRBJ1-1; D is undetermined. Deletions cut 9 bases from V and 5 bases from J, with 16 bases between. The CDR3 spans 13 residues. Germline loops: CDR1 LNHDA, CDR2 SQIVND (reference sequence). CDR3 in DNA: TGTGCCAGCTCCATCGAACTTCGTACTGAAGCTTTCTTT. This codes for CASSIELRTEAFF.

The chain employs TRBV5-4 and TRBJ2-5; D is unclear. This CDR3 is built from 14 residues. The germline V and J ends were trimmed by 4 bases and 1 base, with 11 bases remaining between them. CDR1 and CDR2 from the germline V gene are SGHNT and YYREEE (reference sequence). In nucleotides, the CDR3 is TGTGCCAGCAGCCTCCCCTACCGCCAAGAGACCCAGTACTTC. Translating gives CASSLPYRQETQYF.

This chain connects TRBV18 to TRBJ2-5; D is uncertain. Germline V gene lookup returns CDR1 KGHSH and CDR2 LQKENI. V lost 3 bases and J lost 7, with 12 bases in between. The CDR3 runs to 13 residues. CDR3 region: CASSPGESWTQYF. The CDR3 DNA reads TGTGCCAGCTCACCGGGCGAGAGCTGGACCCAGTACTTC.

The V and J genes are TRBV7-3 and TRBJ1-1; no reliable D call. From germline, CDR1 is SGHTA and CDR2 FQGTGA. This CDR3 spans 13 amino acids. Trimming shortened V by 6 bases and J by 5 bases, and 13 bases separated the two germline ends. CDR3 in amino acids: CASSSQRGTEAFF. For the CDR3, the DNA is TGTGCCAGCAGTTCCCAGCGAGGGACTGAAGCTTTCTTT.

The gene calls are TRBV28 and TRBJ2-4; unclear D gene. The CDR3 runs to 16 residues. With 7 bases removed from V and 0 bases from J, the gap between germline ends came to 16 bases. In germline, CDR1 is MDHEN, CDR2 SYDVKM. The DNA of the CDR3 is TGTGCCAGCACCCCTCAAGCGAACCTAGCCAAAAACATTCAGTACTTC. Translated, it gives CASTPQANLAKNIQYF.

This chain connects TRBV5-1 to TRBJ1-3, with no clear D. Between the trimmed V and J ends, which lost 0 bases and 8 bases, there was a span of 12 bases. The CDR3 runs to 14 residues. Germline loops: CDR1 SGHRS, CDR2 YFSETQ. The CDR3 bases are TGCGCCAGCAGCTTGGTACCAGATATTGACACCATATATTTT. Encoded protein: CASSLVPDIDTIYF.

This clone was detected only once. The rearrangement joins TRBV4-1 to TRBJ2-3; 10 bases are shared with TRBD2. This CDR3 contains 16 residues. The V gene end was trimmed by 1 base and the J gene end by 3 bases; junction bases not matched to a gene: 4. The germline CDR1 and CDR2 sequences are MGHRA and YSYEKL. The CDR3 region is CASSQGPSGSTDTQYF. CDR3 nucleotides: TGCGCCAGCAGCCAAGGGCCTAGCGGGAGTACAGATACGCAGTATTTT.

This chain uses TRBV7-2 with TRBJ1-5, with D perhaps matching TRBD1 (5 bases). The germline CDR1 and CDR2 sequences are SGHTA and FQGNSA. This CDR3 has 17 amino acids. Trimming removed 2 bases at V and 2 bases at J, with 16 bases between. CDR3: CASSLQQVLFGNQPQHF. The CDR3, as DNA: TGTGCCAGCAGCTTACAACAGGTCCTTTTTGGCAATCAGCCCCAGCATTTT. The full variable domain, in which reference TRBV7-2 and TRBJ1-5 provide the parts outside the CDR3, is GAGVSQSPSNKVTEKGKDVELRCDPISGHTALYWYRQSLGQGLEFLIYFQGNSAPDKSGLPSDRFSAERTGGSVSTLTIQRTQQEDSAVYLCASSLQQVLFGNQPQHFGDGTRLSIL.

This clone has a single count. The chain joins TRBV6-5 to TRBJ1-1, with D perhaps TRBD1 (5 bases). CDR3 length: 12 amino acids. The V gene's germline CDR1 is MNHEY and CDR2 SVGAGI. The V end was cut by 4 bases, the J end by 10 bases, with 13 bases between. DNA of the CDR3: TGTGCCAGCAGTTCGTTGGGGGGTGGAGCTTTCTTT. It is translated as CASSSLGGGAFF.

A single count supports this clone. The gene calls are TRBV6-1 and TRBJ1-6; no definite D call. This CDR3 contains 14 residues. V shed 3 bases and J shed 10 bases, with 13 bases lying between them. The V gene's germline CDR1 is MNHNS and CDR2 SASEGT. CDR3 nucleotide sequence: TGTGCCAGCAGTGAGGACTTTAACCCATCACCCCTCCACTTT. Translating it yields CASSEDFNPSPLHF.

The chain links TRBV5-1 to TRBJ1-6, with TRBD1 as a possible D gene (5 bases). In germline, CDR1 is SGHRS, CDR2 YFSETQ. The V end was cut by 4 bases, the J end by 2 bases, with 19 bases between. The length of the CDR3 is 18 residues. In DNA, the CDR3 is TGCGCCAGCAGCCCCATTCTGCGGGGCTTGGCCTATAATTCACCCCTCCACTTT. This codes for CASSPILRGLAYNSPLHF.

The chain couples TRBV13 to TRBJ2-7, with 9 bases aligning to TRBD2. CDR1 and CDR2 (germline): PRHDT, FYEKMQ (reference sequence). The CDR3 totals 15 residues. V dropped 6 bases and J dropped 5; count of bases not matched to a gene: 11. For the CDR3, the DNA is TGTGCCAGCAGTTGGAGGGCGGGAGGGCCCCACGAGCAGTACTTC. Protein sequence: CASSWRAGGPHEQYF.

A few counts support this clone. The chain has TRBV5-1 and TRBJ2-5, with a possible D match to TRBD1 (6 bases). V was shortened by 4 bases and J by 5 bases, with 15 bases between the two germline ends. Germline V CDR1 and CDR2: SGHRS, YFSETQ. This CDR3 contains 14 residues. The CDR3 DNA reads TGCGCCAGCAGCCTCGGACAGTTAGGGGAGACCCAGTACTTC. Amino acids: CASSLGQLGETQYF.

This sequence joins TRBV19 and TRBJ2-1; 9 nucleotides match TRBD2. The CDR3 totals 15 residues. Germline CDR1 is LNHDA and CDR2 is SQIVND (reference sequence). With V trimmed by 5 bases and J by 3 bases, 5 bases remained unmatched. As DNA, the CDR3 is TGTGCCAGTAGTCTCAGACTAGCGGACTACAATGAGCAGTTCTTC. This translates into CASSLRLADYNEQFF. Full variable domain (remainder filled in from reference TRBV19 and TRBJ2-1): DGGITQSPKYLFRKEGQNVTLSCEQNLNHDAMYWYRQDPGQGLRLIYYSQIVNDFQKGDIAEGYSVSREKKESFPLTVTSAQKNPTAFYLCASSLRLADYNEQFFGPGTRLTVL.

The rearrangement joins TRBV7-2 to TRBJ2-6; D is uncertain. Trimming took off 1 base at V and 0 bases at J, with 10 bases between the two ends. The CDR3 is 17 residues long. Germline V gene sequence: CDR1 SGHTA, CDR2 FQGNSA. CDR3 sequence (DNA): TGTGCCAGCAGCTTAGTGCGGCACTACTCTGGGGCCAACGTCCTGACTTTC. It specifies CASSLVRHYSGANVLTF.

The sample holds a few counts of this clone. The chain couples TRBV11-3 to TRBJ2-1, with 9 bases fitting TRBD2. J was trimmed by 9 bases and V by 5 bases; bases with no gene match: 8. Germline V gene sequence: CDR1 SGHNT, CDR2 YENEEA. The CDR3 totals 14 residues. Here the CDR3 DNA reads TGTGCCAGCAGCACCGGGACTAGCAATGCTGAGCAGTTCTTC. Translating it yields CASSTGTSNAEQFF.